The sample holds one count of the clone carrying this TCR beta chain. The authors sequenced TCR beta from blood CD8+ and CD4+ T cells. cDNA came from roughly 0.53 to 1 ug RNA primed by random hexamers. Using its own MiXCR run on the immunoSEQ multiplex PCR reads, TCRdb lists one record per CDR3 protein. The sample has 90,000 to 150,000 distinct CDR3 sequences; around 95% are singletons. The data are from a study of CD8 T cells in Susac syndrome. The germline V gene has CDR1 LNHNV and CDR2 YYDKDF (reference sequence). After removal of 0 bases from V and 0 bases from J, the junction contained 6 bases not matched to a gene. The CDR3 contains 17 residues.

The sequenced sample was CD4+ T cells from PBMCs. The chain recombines TRBV15 with TRBJ2-3; 7 nucleotides match TRBD2. The receptor's source is a human donor in good health. The CDR3 region is CATSRDRSGTSTDTQYF. The CDR3 bases are TGTGCCACCAGCAGAGATCGGAGCGGGACTAGCACAGATACGCAGTATTTT.